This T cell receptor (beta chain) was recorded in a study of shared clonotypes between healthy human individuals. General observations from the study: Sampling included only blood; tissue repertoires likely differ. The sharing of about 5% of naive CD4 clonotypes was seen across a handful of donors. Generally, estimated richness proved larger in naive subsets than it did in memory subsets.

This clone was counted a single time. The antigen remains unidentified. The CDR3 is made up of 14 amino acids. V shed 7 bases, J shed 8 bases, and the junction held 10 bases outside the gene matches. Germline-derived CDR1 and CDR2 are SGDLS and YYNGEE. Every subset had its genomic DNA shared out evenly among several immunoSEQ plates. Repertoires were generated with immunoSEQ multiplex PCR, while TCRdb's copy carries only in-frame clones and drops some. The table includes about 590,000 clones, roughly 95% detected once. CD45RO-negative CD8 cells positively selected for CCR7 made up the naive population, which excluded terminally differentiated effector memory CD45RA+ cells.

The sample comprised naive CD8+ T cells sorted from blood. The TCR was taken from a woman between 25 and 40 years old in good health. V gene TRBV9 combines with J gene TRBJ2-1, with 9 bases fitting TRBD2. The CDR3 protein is CASGAGGYLDEQFF. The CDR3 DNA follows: TGTGCCAGCGGGGCGGGAGGGTATTTGGATGAGCAGTTCTTC. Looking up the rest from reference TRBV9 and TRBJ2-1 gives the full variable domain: DSGVTQTPKHLITATGQRVTLRCSPRSGDLSVYWYQQSLDQGLQFLIQYYNGEERAKGNILERFSAQQFPDLHSELNLSSLELGDSALYFCASGAGGYLDEQFFGPGTRLTVL.